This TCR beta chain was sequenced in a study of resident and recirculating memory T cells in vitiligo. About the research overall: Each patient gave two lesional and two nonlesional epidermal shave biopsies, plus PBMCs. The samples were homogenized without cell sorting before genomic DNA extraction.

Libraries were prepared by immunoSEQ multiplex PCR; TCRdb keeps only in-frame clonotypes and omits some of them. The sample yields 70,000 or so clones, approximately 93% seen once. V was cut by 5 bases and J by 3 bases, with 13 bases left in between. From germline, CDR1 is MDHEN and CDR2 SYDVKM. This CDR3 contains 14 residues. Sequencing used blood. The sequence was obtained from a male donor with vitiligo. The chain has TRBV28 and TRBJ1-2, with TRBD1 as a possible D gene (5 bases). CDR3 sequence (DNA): TGTGCCAGCAGTCCACCGGGGGGACACTATGGCTACACCTTC. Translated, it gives CASSPPGGHYGYTF.